The clone carrying this T cell receptor (beta chain) was detected many times. Germline-derived CDR1 and CDR2 are MNHNY and SVGAGI (reference sequence). The ends were cut back, 1 base at V and 0 bases at J, with 14 bases in the middle. The CDR3 loop spans 17 amino acids. This record belongs to a study of immune characterization of retroperitoneal liposarcoma. Via MiXCR, TCRdb re-called the PCR reads, giving one row per CDR3 protein. The sample has more than 10,000 distinct CDR3 sequences; around 30% are singletons. Sequenced material: tumor tissue. The rearrangement uses TRBV6-6 and TRBJ2-3; D call uncertain. This receptor was obtained from a male donor with retroperitoneal liposarcoma. The CDR3 DNA is TGTGCCAGCAGTTACTTCGGGCTCTTCCCTAGCACAGATACGCAGTATTTT. Translating gives CASSYFGLFPSTDTQYF.